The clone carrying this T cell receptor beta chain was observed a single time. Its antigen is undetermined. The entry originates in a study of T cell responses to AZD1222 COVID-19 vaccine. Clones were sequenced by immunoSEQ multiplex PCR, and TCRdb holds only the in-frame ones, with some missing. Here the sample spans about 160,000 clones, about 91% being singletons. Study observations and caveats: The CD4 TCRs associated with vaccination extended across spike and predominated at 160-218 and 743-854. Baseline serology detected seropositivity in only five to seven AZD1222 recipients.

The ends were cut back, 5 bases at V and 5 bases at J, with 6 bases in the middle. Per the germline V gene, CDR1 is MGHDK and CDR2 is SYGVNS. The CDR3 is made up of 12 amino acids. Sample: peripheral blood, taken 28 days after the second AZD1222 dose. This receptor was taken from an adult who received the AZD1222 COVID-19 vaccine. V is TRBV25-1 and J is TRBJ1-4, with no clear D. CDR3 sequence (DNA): TGTGCCAGCAGTAGAGGAAATGAAAAACTGTTTTTT. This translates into CASSRGNEKLFF. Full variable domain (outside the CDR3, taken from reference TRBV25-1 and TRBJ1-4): EADIYQTPRYLVIGTGKKITLECSQTMGHDKMYWYQQDPGMELHLIHYSYGVNSTEKGDLSSESTVSRIRTEHFPLTLESARPSHTSQYLCASSRGNEKLFFGSGTQLSVL.